This T cell receptor (beta chain) comes out of a study of OX40 agonist ivuxolimab in advanced cancers. Sequencing used immunoSEQ multiplex PCR; TCRdb keeps in-frame clones, though not all of them. The sample holds about 88,000 clones; 80% to 90% are singletons and the top ten take around 1.6%. Overall study findings and caveats: Expanded clones were, on average, more numerous among CD8+ T cells than CD4+.

Trimming removed 2 bases at V and 7 bases at J, with 17 bases between. Germline CDR1 and CDR2: MNHNY and SVGAGI (reference sequence). The CDR3 runs to 15 residues. Comment on this clone: Antigen unknown.

The sequencing here drew on CD4+ or CD8+ T cells sorted from blood, taken in a trial of the OX40 agonist ivuxolimab. The clonotype originates from an adult with an advanced solid tumor such as melanoma, head and neck, liver or kidney cancer. The rearrangement joins TRBV6-6 to TRBJ1-2; D unresolved. The CDR3 nucleotides read TGTGCCAGCAGTTACACGGCCAGAATAACTCCTGGCTACACCTTC. It is translated as CASSYTARITPGYTF.